The TCR beta chain described here comes from a study of blood T cell repertoires in COVID-19. The table came from immunoSEQ multiplex PCR; TCRdb's copy has only in-frame clones and leaves some out. The sample lists about 220,000 clones, under 90% occurring once. The sample taken for sequencing was peripheral blood. This sequence was found in a woman aged 55-69 years who had recovered from COVID-19.

As DNA, the CDR3 is TGTGCCATCAGTGTAAATGGGGCACAAAATCAGCCCCAGCATTTT. Protein: CAISVNGAQNQPQHF. The rearrangement links TRBV10-3 to TRBJ1-5; D might be TRBD1 (5 bases). Germline V lookup: CDR1 ENHRY, CDR2 SYGVKD. The CDR3 spans 15 residues. Trimming took off 4 bases at V and 4 bases at J, with 14 bases between the two ends.